This TCR beta chain comes out of a study of CD8 T cells in ankylosing spondylitis. CDR3 length: 15 amino acids. The germline gives CDR1 LNHDA, CDR2 SQIVND (reference sequence). The J segment lost 1 base and the V segment lost 9 bases, leaving 6 bases of the junction unmatched. Notes on this clonotype: What it recognizes is unknown.

Study-wide results and caveats: A TCR beta motif of under ten highly homologous variants appeared characteristic of ankylosing spondylitis blood.

MiXCR, run by TCRdb on the 5' RACE reads, gives a single entry per CDR3 protein. The table shows approximately 400,000 distinct CDR3 sequences, with over 15% occurring only once. This TCR derives from a male donor with ankylosing spondylitis. The sequencing sample was made of blood, either unsorted or a sorted T cell fraction (not recorded which). This chain connects TRBV19 to TRBJ2-6; TRBD1 aligns across 7 bases. The CDR3 sequence is CASDDRASGANVLTF. In nucleotides, the CDR3 is TGTGCCAGCGATGACAGGGCGTCTGGGGCCAACGTCCTGACTTTC.